What follows are 9 T cell receptor beta chains derived from one specimen sequenced in a study of blood T cell repertoires in COVID-19. Generated by immunoSEQ multiplex PCR, the TCRdb table keeps only in-frame clones and is missing some. The profile shows about 250,000 clones, approximately 89% of them singletons. The sequenced sample was peripheral blood. These receptors were taken from a woman aged 30 to 39 with COVID-19, enrolled during active disease.

This clone has a handful of counts. V gene TRBV4-1 combines with J gene TRBJ2-7, with D unresolved. Trimming removed 0 bases from V and 7 bases from J, with 7 bases in between. The germline CDR1 and CDR2 sequences are MGHRA and YSYEKL. This CDR3 has 12 residues. The CDR3 nucleotides are TGCGCCAGCAGCCAAGATCTAGAAGAGCAGTACTTC. This translates into CASSQDLEEQYF.

CDR3 loop: CASSGLETDTQYF. The CDR3 DNA reads as TGTGCCAGTAGCGGACTAGAGACAGATACGCAGTATTTT. This chain uses TRBV19 with TRBJ2-3, with 7 bases fitting TRBD2. The germline gives CDR1 LNHDA, CDR2 SQIVND (reference sequence). V lost 6 bases to trimming and J lost 3 bases; unmatched junction nucleotides: 3. The CDR3 totals 13 residues.

The V call is TRBV6-5, the J call TRBJ1-2, with 9 bases fitting TRBD1. The CDR3 is 13 residues long. With 5 bases clipped from V and 3 bases from J, the junction kept 1 base outside the gene matches. Looked up from germline, CDR1 is MNHEY and CDR2 is SVGAGI. CDR3 sequence (DNA): TGTGCCAGCAGTAGGGACAGGGACTATGGCTACACCTTC. Translation gives CASSRDRDYGYTF.

The chain is built from TRBV11-2 and TRBJ1-4, with D hard to call. Deletions cut 4 bases from V and 3 bases from J, with 15 bases between. The CDR3 consists of 16 residues. Germline CDR1 is SGHAT and CDR2 is FQNNGV. CDR3 sequence: CASSSTGRGANEKLFF. The CDR3 DNA is TGTGCCAGCAGCTCCACCGGGAGAGGAGCTAATGAAAAACTGTTTTTT.

The CDR3, as DNA: TGTGCCAGCAGTTCGACCGGGACTAGCAGCTACGAGCAGTACGTC. It encodes CASSSTGTSSYEQYV. The gene calls are TRBV6-2 or TRBV6-3 and TRBJ2-7; 9 nucleotides agree with TRBD2. With 4 bases clipped from V and 3 bases from J, the junction kept 7 bases outside the gene matches. Per the germline V gene, CDR1 is MNHEY and CDR2 is SVGEGT. The CDR3 runs to 15 residues.

This chain uses TRBV7-9 with TRBJ2-3; 8 nucleotides agree with TRBD2. Germline CDR1 SEHNR, CDR2 FQNEAQ (reference sequence). With 5 bases clipped from V and 1 base from J, the junction kept 8 bases outside the gene matches. The length of the CDR3 is 16 residues. CDR3 amino acids: CASSPTGLVGTDTQYF. The CDR3 DNA reads TGTGCCAGCAGCCCAACGGGACTAGTGGGCACAGATACGCAGTATTTT.

The rearrangement uses TRBV7-8 and TRBJ2-5; TRBD1 matches at 9 bases. The germline V gene has CDR1 SGHVS and CDR2 FQNEAQ. This CDR3 region has 16 residues. With V trimmed by 5 bases and J by 1 base, 8 bases remained unmatched. In nucleotides, the CDR3 is TGTGCCAGCAGCCGAGGCGGGACAGGGAGCCAAGAGACCCAGTACTTC. It yields the protein CASSRGGTGSQETQYF.

This chain connects TRBV29-1 to TRBJ1-1, with D unclear. The CDR3 loop spans 14 amino acids. Trimming removed 2 bases at V and 0 bases at J, with 10 bases between. CDR1 and CDR2 from the germline V gene are SQVTM and ANQGSEA. The chain's CDR3 is CSVEFPVVNTEAFF. CDR3 DNA sequence: TGCAGCGTTGAATTCCCAGTCGTGAACACTGAAGCTTTCTTT. The full variable domain, in which reference TRBV29-1 and TRBJ1-1 provide the parts outside the CDR3, is SAVISQKPSRDICQRGTSLTIQCQVDSQVTMMFWYRQQPGQSLTLIATANQGSEATYESGFVIDKFPISRPNLTFSTLTVSNMSPEDSSIYLCSVEFPVVNTEAFFGQGTRLTVV.

In regard to this clone: Other DNA sequences in this specimen translate into the identical CDR3. The chain joins TRBV28 to TRBJ1-1; 8 bases match TRBD1. J gave up 0 bases and V 6 bases, and 6 bases lay outside the gene matches. Germline V lookup: CDR1 MDHEN, CDR2 SYDVKM. The CDR3 covers 15 residues. The CDR3 spells CASSPPTGVNTEAFF. The CDR3 DNA sequence: TGTGCCAGCAGCCCTCCGACAGGGGTGAACACTGAAGCTTTCTTT.